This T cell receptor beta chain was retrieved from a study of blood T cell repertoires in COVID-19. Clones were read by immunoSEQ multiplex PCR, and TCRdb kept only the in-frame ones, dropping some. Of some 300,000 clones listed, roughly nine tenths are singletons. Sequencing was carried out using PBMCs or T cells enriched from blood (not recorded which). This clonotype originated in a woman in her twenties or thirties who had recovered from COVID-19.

The CDR3 reads CASRAQGEQAFF. CDR3 DNA sequence: TGTGCCAGCCGGGCTCAAGGGGAACAAGCTTTCTTT. The rearrangement uses TRBV7-9 and TRBJ1-1; D possibly corresponds to TRBD1 (5 bases). This CDR3 has 12 amino acids. V was shortened by 8 bases and J by 9 bases, with 16 bases between the two germline ends. Germline V gene lookup returns CDR1 SEHNR and CDR2 FQNEAQ (reference sequence). The whole variable domain, remainder taken from reference TRBV7-9 and TRBJ1-1, is DTGVSQNPRHKITKRGQNVTFRCDPISEHNRLYWYRQTLGQGPEFLTYFQNEAQLEKSRLLSDRFSAERPKGSFSTLEIQRTEQGDSAMYLCASRAQGEQAFFGQGTRLTVV.